What follows describes a single T cell receptor beta chain. Trimming took off 0 bases at V and 6 bases at J, with 17 bases between the two ends. In germline, CDR1 is SGHRS, CDR2 YFSETQ. This CDR3 is built from 16 residues. Sequencing templates came from extracted RNA that was reverse transcribed into cDNA. Method: immunoSEQ multiplex PCR; TCRdb's copy keeps in-frame clones and lacks some. Among approximately 170,000 clones listed, around 60% were seen once. The data are from a study of CD8+ T cells in alopecia areata. Described treatment: oral pan-JAK inhibitor, 5-10 mg twice daily. The specimen was CD4+ T cells sorted from blood, collected at week 4, from a patient treated with tofacitinib. V gene TRBV5-1 combines with J gene TRBJ2-3; D is unclear. The receptor was derived from a human donor with alopecia areata. The CDR3 sequence: CASSLGPTLLGDTQYF. CDR3 nucleotide sequence: TGCGCCAGCAGCTTGGGACCGACCCTGTTAGGGGATACGCAGTATTTT. Variable domain in full (rest from reference TRBV5-1 and TRBJ2-3): KAGVTQTPRYLIKTRGQQVTLSCSPISGHRSVSWYQQTPGQGLQFLFEYFSETQRNKGNFPGRFSGRQFSNSRSEMNVSTLELGDSALYLCASSLGPTLLGDTQYFGPGTRLTVL.